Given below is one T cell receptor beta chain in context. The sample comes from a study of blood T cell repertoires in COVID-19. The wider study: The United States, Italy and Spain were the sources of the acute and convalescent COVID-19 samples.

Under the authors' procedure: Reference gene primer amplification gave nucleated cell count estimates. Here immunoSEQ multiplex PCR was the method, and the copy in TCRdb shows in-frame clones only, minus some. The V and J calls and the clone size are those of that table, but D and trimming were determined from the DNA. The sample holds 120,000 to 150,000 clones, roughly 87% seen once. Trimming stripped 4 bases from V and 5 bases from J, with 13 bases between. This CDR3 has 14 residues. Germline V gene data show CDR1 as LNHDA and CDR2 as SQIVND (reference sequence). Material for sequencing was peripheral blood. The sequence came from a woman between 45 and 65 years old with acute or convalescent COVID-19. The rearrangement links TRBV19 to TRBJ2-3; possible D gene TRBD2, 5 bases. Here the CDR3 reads CASSRGSTGDTQYF. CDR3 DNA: TGTGCCAGTAGTAGAGGGTCTACCGGAGATACGCAGTATTTT.